A single sample is the source of the 20 T cell receptor beta chains below, sequenced in a study of blood T cell repertoires in COVID-19. Sequencing was performed with immunoSEQ multiplex PCR; in TCRdb, only in-frame clones are kept and a portion is missing. The sample comprises roughly 68,000 clones, roughly 81% of which are singletons, and 9.2% rests with the top ten. The sample was peripheral blood. These receptors were collected from a human donor in a cohort sampled during active COVID-19.

V gene TRBV4-1 combines with J gene TRBJ1-2; D is ambiguous. Trimming took off 3 bases at V and 4 bases at J, with 12 bases between the two ends. This CDR3 is 14 amino acids long. Germline V gene lookup returns CDR1 MGHRA and CDR2 YSYEKL. CDR3 loop: CASSQGSFPYGYTF. For the CDR3, the DNA is TGCGCCAGCAGCCAGGGCAGCTTCCCCTATGGCTACACCTTC.

The rearrangement links TRBV13 to TRBJ2-1; 7 bases line up with TRBD2. V gave up 1 base and J gave up 3 bases; unmatched junction bases: 3. This CDR3 region has 15 residues. The V gene's germline CDR1 is PRHDT and CDR2 FYEKMQ (reference sequence). The CDR3 protein is CASSLVGEGYNEQFF. The CDR3 nucleotides are TGTGCCAGCAGCTTAGTTGGGGAGGGCTACAATGAGCAGTTCTTC.

This clone was seen once. Other nucleotide sequences from this sample produce the same CDR3. The V gene is TRBV5-6, the J gene TRBJ2-1; a weak D match, TRBD2 (5 bases). The CDR3 is 15 amino acids. V was trimmed by 4 bases and J by 1 base, leaving 12 bases between them. From germline, CDR1 is SGHDT and CDR2 YYEEEE. CDR3 in DNA: TGTGCCAGCAGCCGTCGGGGAAGTTCCTACAATGAGCAGTTCTTC. It translates to CASSRRGSSYNEQFF.

The V gene is TRBV12-3 or TRBV12-4, the J gene TRBJ2-7, with D possibly matching TRBD1 (6 bases). Between the trimmed V and J ends, which lost 5 bases and 6 bases, there was a span of 14 bases. The CDR3 spans 13 residues. The CDR3: CASSQTDSVEQYF. The CDR3 coding sequence is TGTGCCAGCAGTCAAACGGACAGCGTCGAGCAGTACTTC.

J is TRBJ2-5 and V is TRBV19, with 10 positions matching TRBD1. The ends lost 4 bases at V and 3 bases at J; junction bases unmatched: 5. CDR3 length equals 15 residues. CDR1 is LNHDA, CDR2 SQIVND, per germline (reference sequence). The CDR3 reads CASSTATGGKETQYF. In DNA, the CDR3 is TGTGCCAGTAGTACCGCGACAGGGGGCAAAGAGACCCAGTACTTC.

V is TRBV19 and J is TRBJ2-5; 8 nucleotides line up with TRBD1. The CDR3 has 15 residues. V was clipped by 4 bases and J by 2 bases; unmatched bases: 6. Germline-derived CDR1 and CDR2 are LNHDA and SQIVND (reference sequence). CDR3 residues: CASSKDRVGQETQYF. The CDR3 DNA reads as TGTGCCAGTAGTAAGGACAGGGTGGGGCAAGAGACCCAGTACTTC.

In this sample, this clone turned up a few times. This chain joins TRBV5-1 and TRBJ2-5; possibly TRBD1 for D (5 bases). This CDR3 has 15 amino acids. Germline V gene data show CDR1 as SGHRS and CDR2 as YFSETQ. The ends were cut back, 0 bases at V and 2 bases at J, with 11 bases in the middle. The CDR3 nucleotides are TGCGCCAGCAGCTTGGGCGGACAACCGCAAGAGACCCAGTACTTC. Translating it yields CASSLGGQPQETQYF.

The chain has TRBV3-1 (or the pseudogene TRBV3-2) and TRBJ2-7, with 9 bases identical to TRBD2. V gave up 0 bases and J gave up 5 bases; unmatched junction bases: 5. The CDR3 extends over 15 amino acids. Germline V CDR1 and CDR2: LGHDT, YNNKEL (reference sequence). The CDR3 DNA is TGTGCCAGCAGCCAAGAGGTAGCGGGAGCCCACGAGCAGTACTTC. This codes for CASSQEVAGAHEQYF.

This clone appeared a single time. The chain employs TRBV9 and TRBJ1-2, with D possibly matching TRBD1 (6 bases). V was trimmed by 6 bases and J by 1 base, leaving 19 bases between them. Germline V gene lookup returns CDR1 SGDLS and CDR2 YYNGEE. CDR3 length: 16 amino acids. In nucleotides, the CDR3 is TGTGCCAGCACCCCTCTTACACAGGGAGTTAACTATGGCTACACCTTC. It is translated as CASTPLTQGVNYGYTF.

This clone has only a few counts. This chain joins TRBV14 and TRBJ2-3; no clear D gene. This CDR3 region has 15 residues. Looked up from germline, CDR1 is SGHDN and CDR2 is FVKESK. Trimming left V 0 bases short and J 4 bases short, with 11 bases between. CDR3 sequence (DNA): TGTGCCAGCAGCCAAGAGGAAAACAGACCAGATACGCAGTATTTT. Translated, it gives CASSQEENRPDTQYF.

By its share, this clone is medium-sized. The V call is TRBV3-1 (or the pseudogene TRBV3-2), the J call TRBJ2-7, with 8 bases aligning to TRBD1. The germline V gene encodes CDR1 LGHDT and CDR2 YNNKEL (reference sequence). Trimming cost V 3 bases and J 2 bases; bases outside gene matches: 3. The CDR3 consists of 14 residues. CDR3 sequence: CASSHSTGAYEQYF. In DNA form, the CDR3 reads TGTGCCAGCAGCCATTCGACAGGGGCCTACGAGCAGTACTTC.

The CDR3 DNA follows: TGTGCCAGCAGCATGGGGGCTTATTCACCCCTCCACTTT. Protein sequence: CASSMGAYSPLHF. V and J are TRBV9 and TRBJ1-6; perhaps TRBD1 as D (6 bases). Germline V gene data show CDR1 as SGDLS and CDR2 as YYNGEE. The CDR3 has 13 residues. V was pared by 4 bases and J by 8 bases, with 10 bases between.

The gene calls are TRBV3-1 (or the pseudogene TRBV3-2) and TRBJ1-1, with D hard to call. Per the germline V gene, CDR1 is LGHDT and CDR2 is YNNKEL (reference sequence). The CDR3 spans 13 residues. V dropped 4 bases and J dropped 4 bases, with 10 bases sitting between them. The CDR3 DNA sequence: TGTGCCAGCAGCCCGAGAGCGGCCACTGAAGCTTTCTTT. The encoded protein is CASSPRAATEAFF.

The chain combines TRBV6-6 with TRBJ1-4, with TRBD1 matching over 9 bases. The CDR3 covers 16 residues. V gave up 10 bases and J gave up 8 bases; unmatched junction bases: 17. Germline assignment: CDR1 MNHNY and CDR2 SVGAGI (reference sequence). CDR3 coding DNA: TGTGCCACCAACCCAATGGCCCCCACAGGGGGCGAAAAACTGTTTTTT. It translates to CATNPMAPTGGEKLFF.

This chain joins TRBV7-2 and TRBJ2-1; TRBD2 aligns across 12 bases. CDR3 size: 19 residues. With V trimmed by 3 bases and J by 0 bases, 9 bases remained unmatched. Germline lookup yields CDR1 SGHTA and CDR2 FQGNSA. The CDR3 nucleotides are TGTGCCAGCAGCTTGGGACTAGCGGGTTGGGTAAGCTCCTACAATGAGCAGTTCTTC. This codes for CASSLGLAGWVSSYNEQFF. The variable domain in full, with the rest retrieved from reference TRBV7-2 and TRBJ2-1, is GAGVSQSPSNKVTEKGKDVELRCDPISGHTALYWYRQSLGQGLEFLIYFQGNSAPDKSGLPSDRFSAERTGGSVSTLTIQRTQQEDSAVYLCASSLGLAGWVSSYNEQFFGPGTRLTVL.

This clone appeared a single time. This chain links TRBV7-3 with TRBJ2-3; 7 bases map to TRBD2. This CDR3 region has 15 residues. V lost 5 bases, J lost 5 bases, and 10 bases stayed unmatched. Germline assignment: CDR1 SGHTA and CDR2 FQGTGA. This CDR3 reads CASSHTAGEVDTQYF. The CDR3 region has the DNA TGTGCCAGCAGCCACACGGCGGGAGAAGTAGATACGCAGTATTTT.

The chain has TRBV2 and TRBJ1-1; TRBD1 might be the D (6 bases). This CDR3 is 11 amino acids long. The V and J ends lost 8 bases and 4 bases respectively, with 8 bases between them. Germline lookup yields CDR1 SNHLY and CDR2 FYNNEI. CDR3 loop: CASARGTEAFF. CDR3 nucleotides: TGTGCCAGCGCCAGGGGCACTGAAGCTTTCTTT.

The chain employs TRBV11-2 and TRBJ2-1; 9 bases map to TRBD2. The length of the CDR3 is 15 residues. The germline V gene encodes CDR1 SGHAT and CDR2 FQNNGV. V lost 3 bases and J lost 10; bases outside the gene matches: 10. In nucleotides, the CDR3 is TGTGCCAGCAGCTTGGGCCTAGCGGGGCCCCCCGAGCAGTTCTTC. Translating gives CASSLGLAGPPEQFF.

This clone was picked up one time. This sequence joins TRBV11-3 and TRBJ2-1; 7 bases fit TRBD2. The V segment lost 1 base and the J segment 10 bases; nucleotides outside the gene matches: 4. CDR1 and CDR2 from the germline V gene are SGHNT and YENEEA. The CDR3 totals 13 residues. The chain's CDR3 is CASSLVASGEQFF. CDR3 bases: TGTGCCAGCAGCTTAGTTGCTAGCGGAGAGCAGTTCTTC.

The gene calls are TRBV7-9 and TRBJ2-1; 7 nucleotides line up with TRBD2. Germline V gives CDR1 SEHNR, CDR2 FQNEAQ (reference sequence). The V gene end was trimmed by 1 base and the J gene end by 2 bases; junction bases not matched to a gene: 2. CDR3 length: 15 residues. The CDR3 region is CASSLGLAAYNEQFF. CDR3 nucleotide sequence: TGTGCCAGCAGCTTAGGGCTAGCGGCCTACAATGAGCAGTTCTTC.